The clone carrying this TCR beta chain was seen just once. With 5 bases clipped from V and 6 bases from J, the junction kept 6 bases outside the gene matches. Germline V gene sequence: CDR1 SGHTA, CDR2 FQGNSA. The CDR3 extends over 14 amino acids. This record comes from a study of shared T cell receptors in the human thymus. Method: immunoSEQ multiplex PCR; TCRdb's copy keeps in-frame clones and lacks some. The sample records approximately 490,000 clones, around 78% being singletons. These data also featured in a second study, about human thymus T cells. That work adds: Corrective heart surgery yielded the resections from which the thymus tissue came. Gene usage for V and J segments appeared biased in thymic and blood repertoires. Related work showed strongly overlapping thymic repertoires across unrelated individuals.

Sequencing was performed on thymocytes. The TCR originated in a boy in the first two years of life with a congenital heart defect. V is TRBV7-2 and J is TRBJ2-2; TRBD1 matches at 7 bases. The CDR3 DNA reads TGTGCCAGCAGCCCCCACAGGGGTGCCGGGGAGCTGTTTTTT. As protein: CASSPHRGAGELFF. Using reference TRBV7-2 and TRBJ2-2 for the parts outside the CDR3, the full variable domain is GAGVSQSPSNKVTEKGKDVELRCDPISGHTALYWYRQSLGQGLEFLIYFQGNSAPDKSGLPSDRFSAERTGGSVSTLTIQRTQQEDSAVYLCASSPHRGAGELFFGEGSRLTVL.